Described below is a single T cell receptor (beta chain) sequence and its context. The CDR3 contains 12 residues. CDR1 is PRHDT, CDR2 FYEKMQ, per germline (reference sequence). The trim removed 5 bases at V and 8 bases at J, leaving 3 bases unmatched. The data originate from a study of blood T cell repertoires in COVID-19. Study context: Both acute and convalescent COVID-19 samples were obtained from the United States, Italy and Spain.

The method was immunoSEQ multiplex PCR; TCRdb's version includes in-frame clones alone and lacks a portion of them. The data show hundreds of thousands of clones, just over 90% seen once. Each participant's cohort was designated according to participant-reported clinical history. Cohort 3 donors counted as recovered after two negative PCRs, clearance, or resolved symptoms. The clonotype comes from a woman aged 18-29 years who had recovered from COVID-19. The chain couples TRBV13 to TRBJ1-1; TRBD1 agrees at 9 bases. The sample consisted of PBMCs or T cells enriched from blood (not recorded which). The CDR3 coding sequence is TGTGCCAGCAGCCGGGGACAGGGAGAAGCTTTCTTT. Protein sequence: CASSRGQGEAFF. The variable domain in full, with the rest retrieved from reference TRBV13 and TRBJ1-1, is AAGVIQSPRHLIKEKRETATLKCYPIPRHDTVYWYQQGPGQDPQFLISFYEKMQSDKGSIPDRFSAQQFSDYHSELNMSSLELGDSALYFCASSRGQGEAFFGQGTRLTVV.